This TCR beta chain derives from a study of cytomegalovirus exposure and HLA in healthy donors. General observations from the study: In all likelihood, a cluster of highly shared sequence variants was a sequencing artifact.

About this clone itself: What it binds is not known.

Germline V gene lookup returns CDR1 MDHEN and CDR2 SYDVKM. The ends were cut back, 6 bases at V and 4 bases at J, with 16 bases in the middle. The CDR3 sequence is 14 residues long. PCR was performed using 60 Vbeta and 13 Jbeta primers. This table comes from immunoSEQ multiplex PCR, and its TCRdb copy is limited to in-frame clones, with some not included. The table records more than 95,000 clones, roughly four fifths of them present only once. The chain is built from TRBV28 and TRBJ2-7, with D perhaps TRBD2 (5 bases). Source material: PBMCs. This clonotype was sampled from a middle-aged woman in good health and CMV-seropositive. The DNA of the CDR3 is TGTGCCAGCAGCCCGGGGTTGGGGAAGTACGAGCAGTACTTC. Its translation: CASSPGLGKYEQYF.